This TCR beta chain was captured by sequencing in a study of T cell changes during pregnancy in multiple sclerosis. CDR1 KGHSH and CDR2 LQKENI come from the germline V gene. CDR3 length equals 15 residues. V was shortened by 3 bases and J by 0 bases, with 10 bases between the two germline ends. Sequencing used immunoSEQ multiplex PCR; TCRdb keeps in-frame clones, though not all of them. Of 65,000 to 95,000 clones in the sample, approximately 90% were seen once. This sequence originates from a female donor with multiple sclerosis, enrolled in a pregnancy study. Sequences were derived from peripheral blood, sampled before pregnancy. The chain employs TRBV18 and TRBJ2-3; D gene uncertain. The CDR3 DNA reads as TGTGCCAGCTCACCCCGGTCCTCTAGCACAGATACGCAGTATTTT. Its translation: CASSPRSSSTDTQYF.